The 18 T cell receptor beta chains in this list originate from one sample, sequenced in a study of blood T cell repertoires in COVID-19. Using immunoSEQ multiplex PCR, the repertoire was profiled, and TCRdb retains in-frame clones only, with some absent. The sample lists about 200,000 clones, 80% occurring once. Sequenced sample: peripheral blood. Receptor source: a man between 60 and 75 years old with acute or convalescent COVID-19.

The V gene is TRBV18, the J gene TRBJ2-5, with 9 bases matching TRBD1. The germline V gene encodes CDR1 KGHSH and CDR2 LQKENI. The CDR3 runs 16 residues. After removal of 0 bases from V and 3 bases from J, the junction contained 5 bases not matched to a gene. CDR3 residues: CASSPPRRDREETQYF. CDR3 DNA sequence: TGTGCCAGCTCACCACCGCGGCGGGACAGGGAAGAGACCCAGTACTTC.

The V call is TRBV10-2, the J call TRBJ1-5; TRBD1 aligns across 9 bases. Germline loops: CDR1 WSHSY, CDR2 SAAADI. This CDR3 comprises 14 residues. After removal of 6 bases from V and 5 bases from J, the junction contained 5 bases not matched to a gene. CDR3 residues: CASSVTGGDQPQHF. In DNA, the CDR3 is TGCGCCAGCAGCGTTACAGGGGGCGATCAGCCCCAGCATTTT.

This chain connects TRBV6-5 to TRBJ2-1; 7 nucleotides line up with TRBD2. After removal of 6 bases from V and 4 bases from J, the junction contained 9 bases not matched to a gene. The CDR3 is made up of 15 amino acids. Per the germline V gene, CDR1 is MNHEY and CDR2 is SVGAGI. The CDR3 sequence is CASSRRAGVYNEQFF. In DNA form, the CDR3 reads TGTGCCAGCAGCCGACGCGCGGGAGTGTACAATGAGCAGTTCTTC.

This clone was picked up a small number of times. The chain recombines TRBV19 with TRBJ1-5; D ambiguous. CDR1 is LNHDA and CDR2 is SQIVND in the germline V gene (reference sequence). The CDR3 totals 15 residues. The germline V and J ends were trimmed by 2 bases and 0 bases, with 8 bases remaining between them. CDR3 amino acids: CASSIKSYSNQPQHF. CDR3 bases: TGTGCCAGTAGTATAAAAAGCTATAGCAATCAGCCCCAGCATTTT.

This rearrangement joins TRBV7-2 to TRBJ2-1, with TRBD2 matching 8 bases. Germline trimming cut 5 bases from V and 7 bases from J; bases unmatched to any gene: 10. There are 15 residues in the CDR3. Germline CDR1 is SGHTA and CDR2 is FQGNSA. This CDR3 reads CASSHEAGVLNEQFF. The DNA for the CDR3 is TGTGCCAGCAGCCACGAAGCGGGAGTCTTGAATGAGCAGTTCTTC.

The chain joins TRBV5-1 to TRBJ2-7; 7 bases fit TRBD2. Per germline, CDR1 SGHRS and CDR2 YFSETQ. V lost 0 bases, J lost 2 bases, and 5 bases stayed unmatched. The CDR3 totals 15 residues. CDR3 sequence (DNA): TGCGCCAGCAGCTTGGTTCCGGGGACTACCTACGAGCAGTACTTC. The encoded protein is CASSLVPGTTYEQYF.

V gene TRBV6-5 combines with J gene TRBJ1-3, with a weak D call TRBD1 (6 bases). The CDR3 loop spans 15 amino acids. V was clipped by 2 bases and J by 4 bases, with 12 bases between them. The germline CDR1 and CDR2 sequences are MNHEY and SVGAGI. The chain's CDR3 is CASSYTSGAGNTIYF. In DNA form, the CDR3 reads TGTGCCAGCAGTTACACTTCAGGGGCCGGAAACACCATATATTTT.

V usage is TRBV5-1 and J usage is TRBJ2-1, with D possibly being TRBD2 (5 bases). CDR1 and CDR2 (germline): SGHRS, YFSETQ. V shed 6 bases and J shed 3 bases, with 16 bases lying between them. The CDR3 has 15 residues. CDR3 residues: CASTSVANDYNEQFF. The CDR3 DNA follows: TGCGCCAGCACCTCGGTAGCGAATGACTACAATGAGCAGTTCTTC.

The genes are TRBV5-1 and TRBJ1-6, with D hard to call. The V end lost 1 base, the J end lost 8 bases, and 7 bases lay between the germline ends. The CDR3 totals 13 residues. CDR1 and CDR2 (germline): SGHRS, YFSETQ. This CDR3 is CASSLKGDSPLHF. The CDR3 coding sequence is TGCGCCAGCAGCTTGAAGGGAGATTCACCCCTCCACTTT.

The chain has TRBV11-2 and TRBJ2-4, with D possibly being TRBD1 (5 bases). There are 15 residues in the CDR3. Trimming stripped 2 bases from V and 8 bases from J, with 16 bases between. Germline values: CDR1 SGHAT, CDR2 FQNNGV. The CDR3 coding sequence is TGTGCCAGCAGCTTACCGGCGGTCAGGGTTGACATTCAGTACTTC. Translation: CASSLPAVRVDIQYF.

The chain couples TRBV7-3 to TRBJ2-1; 11 nucleotides align to TRBD2. With V trimmed by 5 bases and J by 1 base, 1 base remained unmatched. From germline, CDR1 is SGHTA and CDR2 FQGTGA. The CDR3 covers 15 residues. The CDR3 bases are TGTGCCAGCAGCCCTAGCGGGAGGTCCTACAATGAGCAGTTCTTC. It encodes CASSPSGRSYNEQFF.

This clone has more than one count but fewer than ten. The chain recombines TRBV18 with TRBJ1-1; D call uncertain. The CDR3 is 14 amino acids. CDR1 and CDR2 from the germline V gene are KGHSH and LQKENI. Trimming took 3 bases from V and 1 from J, leaving 9 bases between them. The CDR3 DNA reads TGTGCCAGCTCACCGGCGGTTGAGAACACTGAAGCTTTCTTT. It codes for CASSPAVENTEAFF.

The genes are TRBV6-4 and TRBJ1-2; D may be TRBD1 (6 bases). Germline CDR1 MRHNA, CDR2 SNTAGT. The CDR3 length is 13 residues. The ends were cut back, 4 bases at V and 3 bases at J, with 9 bases in the middle. CDR3 in amino acids: CASSVDSDYGYTF. Here the CDR3 DNA reads TGTGCCAGCAGTGTGGACAGTGACTATGGCTACACCTTC.

The V gene is TRBV21-1, the J gene TRBJ1-5; whether TRBD1, the table's D call, matches the DNA was not checked. TRBV21-1 is marked as a pseudogene. The CDR3 has 16 residues. CDR3 sequence reads: CASSLDRAGSNQPQHF. The CDR3 nucleotides are TGTGCCAGCAGCCTCGACAGGGCCGGGAGCAATCAGCCCCAGCATTTT.

The V call is TRBV6-2 or TRBV6-3, the J call TRBJ2-7; unclear D gene. Germline V gene sequence: CDR1 MNHEY, CDR2 SVGEGT. V shed 6 bases and J shed 4 bases, with 16 bases lying between them. CDR3 size: 14 residues. In DNA form, the CDR3 reads TGTGCCAGCAGCCTCGGTAGCCTCCTGTACGAGCAGTACTTC. This sequence encodes CASSLGSLLYEQYF.

This clone showed up just once. The chain uses TRBV11-2 and TRBJ1-1; no reliable D call. The CDR3 is 12 amino acids. CDR1 is SGHAT, CDR2 FQNNGV, per germline. Trimming took 0 bases from V and 7 from J, leaving 6 bases between them. This chain's CDR3 is CASSLERYEAFF. The CDR3 nucleotides read TGTGCCAGCAGCTTAGAGCGGTATGAAGCTTTCTTT.

This chain links TRBV7-6 with TRBJ1-2; perhaps TRBD1 as D (5 bases). From germline, CDR1 is SGHVS and CDR2 FNYEAQ. Trimming cost V 5 bases and J 0 bases, with 16 bases left between them. The CDR3 loop spans 16 amino acids. CDR3: CASSHKTGPANYGYTF. The CDR3 DNA sequence: TGTGCCAGCAGCCACAAAACAGGACCCGCTAACTATGGCTACACCTTC.

The gene calls are TRBV5-4 and TRBJ2-3, with 10 bases lining up with TRBD1. This CDR3 contains 15 residues. In germline, CDR1 is SGHNT, CDR2 YYREEE (reference sequence). J gave up 3 bases and V 7 bases, and 8 bases lay outside the gene matches. CDR3 bases: TGTGCCAGCTCGGCCCCGGGACAGGGGACAGATACGCAGTATTTT. This gives the protein CASSAPGQGTDTQYF.